The 25 T cell receptor beta chains presented below share a single source sample, sequenced in a study of vaccination effects on CD4 cells after COVID-19. Their recognized antigens are unknown. Cultured cells yielded isolated CD4+ T cells after around 9 days. Sequenced by immunoSEQ multiplex PCR; TCRdb stores in-frame clones only, minus some. The sample consists of about 70,000 clones, about 74% of them appearing once. The sequencing here drew on CD4+ T cells from PBMCs cultured without peptide, taken before COVID-19 vaccination. The receptor source for this set is a human donor who received a COVID-19 vaccine.

The chain is built from TRBV10-2 and TRBJ1-5; D unresolved. Trimming removed 0 bases at V and 5 bases at J, with 2 bases between. This CDR3 has 12 residues. The V gene's germline CDR1 is WSHSY and CDR2 SAAADI. The CDR3 region has the DNA TGCGCCAGCAGTGAGTCGGATCAGCCCCAGCATTTT. Its translation: CASSESDQPQHF.

The chain is built from TRBV7-8 and TRBJ1-3; perhaps TRBD1 as D (5 bases). The CDR3 is made up of 16 amino acids. V dropped 3 bases and J dropped 0 bases, with 12 bases sitting between them. Germline CDR1 and CDR2: SGHVS and FQNEAQ. CDR3 nucleotides: TGTGCCAGCAGCTTGTTGACAGCCTACTCTGGAAACACCATATATTTT. Protein sequence: CASSLLTAYSGNTIYF. The complete variable domain, with remaining parts taken from reference TRBV7-8 and TRBJ1-3, reads GAGVSQSPRYKVAKRGQDVALRCDPISGHVSLFWYQQALGQGPEFLTYFQNEAQLDKSGLPSDRFFAERPEGSVSTLKIQRTQQEDSAVYLCASSLLTAYSGNTIYFGEGSWLTVV.

The chain recombines TRBV7-9 with TRBJ1-3; TRBD1 might be the D (5 bases). Between the trimmed V and J ends, which lost 5 bases and 1 base, there was a span of 15 bases. Germline CDR1 and CDR2: SEHNR and FQNEAQ (reference sequence). The CDR3 is 16 residues long. CDR3: CASSPWGGSSGNTIYF. The CDR3 region has the DNA TGTGCCAGCAGCCCCTGGGGGGGGAGTTCTGGAAACACCATATATTTT.

This chain links TRBV9 with TRBJ1-2; D unresolved. V was shortened by 3 bases and J by 3 bases, with 12 bases between the two germline ends. This CDR3 has 14 amino acids. Germline CDR1 SGDLS, CDR2 YYNGEE. CDR3 sequence (DNA): TGTGCCAGCAGCGCCACGGGAGGAGACTATGGCTACACCTTC. Its protein is CASSATGGDYGYTF.

The chain carries TRBV15 and TRBJ2-5; D unresolved. CDR1 and CDR2 (germline): LNHNV, YYDKDF (reference sequence). The CDR3 extends over 13 amino acids. The V gene lost 5 bases and the J gene lost 4 bases, with 11 bases spanning the gap. The CDR3 reads CATSRDIGETQYF. The CDR3 DNA is TGTGCCACCAGCCGCGACATCGGAGAGACCCAGTACTTC.

This clone showed up just a few times. The chain combines TRBV29-1 with TRBJ1-5, with D maybe TRBD1 (5 bases). Trimming removed 4 bases from V and 6 bases from J, with 13 bases in between. CDR1 and CDR2 (germline): SQVTM, ANQGSEA. The length of the CDR3 is 13 residues. CDR3 protein: CSVVAGQGQPQHF. The CDR3, as DNA: TGCAGCGTTGTAGCTGGGCAGGGTCAGCCCCAGCATTTT.

This sequence joins TRBV27 and TRBJ1-2; D might be TRBD1 (5 bases). V dropped 6 bases and J dropped 0 bases, with 11 bases sitting between them. The germline CDR1 and CDR2 sequences are MNHEY and SMNVEV (reference sequence). The CDR3 spans 14 residues. The CDR3 reads CASSPRGTNYGYTF. CDR3 in DNA: TGTGCCAGCAGCCCGCGGGGGACTAACTATGGCTACACCTTC.

The chain couples TRBV23-1 to TRBJ2-7; 10 bases are a match to TRBD1. TRBV23-1 is classed as an ORF, of uncertain function. V shed 8 bases and J 11 bases; nucleotides not matched to a gene: 3. The CDR3 is 10 amino acids. The CDR3 sequence is CASQDRGEYV. In DNA, the CDR3 is TGCGCCAGCCAGGACAGGGGGGAGTACGTC.

The chain couples TRBV5-1 to TRBJ1-1; D gene unclear. The germline CDR1 and CDR2 sequences are SGHRS and YFSETQ. The CDR3 totals 14 residues. Deletions cut 1 base from V and 5 bases from J, with 12 bases between. CDR3 sequence: CASSLRARGTEAFF. The CDR3 DNA follows: TGCGCCAGCAGCTTGAGGGCTAGAGGGACTGAAGCTTTCTTT.

The rearrangement joins TRBV6-2 or TRBV6-3 to TRBJ1-2, with a tentative D call TRBD1 (6 bases). V was trimmed by 5 bases and J by 2 bases, leaving 15 bases between them. From germline, CDR1 is MNHEY and CDR2 SVGEGT. This CDR3 is built from 15 residues. This CDR3 reads CASSPRGGANYGYTF. The CDR3 DNA sequence: TGTGCCAGCAGTCCCCGGGGGGGGGCCAACTATGGCTACACCTTC.

V is TRBV6-2 or TRBV6-3 and J is TRBJ2-1; TRBD2 matches 9 bases. CDR3 length: 17 amino acids. CDR1 is MNHEY and CDR2 is SVGEGT in the germline V gene. The V segment lost 2 bases and the J segment 2 bases; nucleotides outside the gene matches: 7. The CDR3 loop reads CASSYPPSGGTYNEQFF. The CDR3 DNA follows: TGTGCCAGCAGTTACCCCCCCAGCGGGGGGACCTACAATGAGCAGTTCTTC.

CDR3 residues: CASSSAGGTEAFF. The CDR3 nucleotides read TGCGCCAGCAGCTCCGCAGGGGGCACTGAAGCTTTCTTT. V and J are TRBV5-1 and TRBJ1-1; 7 bases line up with TRBD1. CDR3 length: 13 residues. J gave up 4 bases and V 3 bases, and 3 bases lay outside the gene matches. Per the germline V gene, CDR1 is SGHRS and CDR2 is YFSETQ.

This clone occurred once. The CDR3 here is CASSSWTGGLYEQYV. CDR3 sequence (DNA): TGTGCCAGCAGTTCCTGGACAGGGGGTCTCTACGAGCAGTACGTC. The rearrangement uses TRBV6-5 and TRBJ2-7; 10 bases are shared with TRBD1. Germline-derived CDR1 and CDR2 are MNHEY and SVGAGI. The length of the CDR3 is 15 residues. The J segment lost 3 bases and the V segment lost 4 bases, leaving 6 bases of the junction unmatched.

The genes are TRBV9 and TRBJ1-2, with TRBD1 matching 7 bases. This CDR3 has 14 amino acids. V lost 3 bases, J lost 7 bases, and 9 bases stayed unmatched. Germline V gives CDR1 SGDLS, CDR2 YYNGEE. CDR3: CASSATGINGGYTF. The CDR3 DNA reads as TGTGCCAGCAGCGCGACAGGGATCAACGGTGGCTACACCTTC.

This sequence joins TRBV6-1 and TRBJ2-2; D is uncertain. Germline-derived CDR1 and CDR2 are MNHNS and SASEGT. The CDR3 runs 14 residues. V was trimmed by 2 bases and J by 8 bases, leaving 12 bases between them. The CDR3 region has the DNA TGTGCCAGCAGTGAACCCCATAAAGGAGGGGAGCTGTTTTTT. Residues: CASSEPHKGGELFF.

The rearrangement links TRBV2 to TRBJ1-1; D is ambiguous. V lost 8 bases and J 4 bases, leaving 5 bases between the germline ends. The CDR3 extends over 10 amino acids. CDR1 SNHLY and CDR2 FYNNEI come from the germline V gene. CDR3 DNA: TGTGCCAGCCGGAGCACTGAAGCTTTCTTT. It specifies CASRSTEAFF.

The chain has TRBV5-8 and TRBJ2-3, with D hard to call. Trimming stripped 7 bases from V and 2 bases from J, with 17 bases between. CDR1 and CDR2 from the germline V gene are SGHTS and YDEGEE. The CDR3 is made up of 15 amino acids. The DNA of the CDR3 is TGTGCCAGCCCCTCCGCGCTGGGATACACAGATACGCAGTATTTT. Its translation: CASPSALGYTDTQYF.

The chain carries TRBV18 and TRBJ2-5; D possibly corresponds to TRBD2 (5 bases). This CDR3 comprises 14 residues. From germline, CDR1 is KGHSH and CDR2 LQKENI. Trimming cost V 0 bases and J 2 bases, with 7 bases left between them. CDR3 nucleotides: TGTGCCAGCTCACCACCGGGGAGACAAGAGACCCAGTACTTC. It specifies CASSPPGRQETQYF. Full variable domain (remainder filled in from reference TRBV18 and TRBJ2-5): NAGVMQNPRHLVRRRGQEARLRCSPMKGHSHVYWYRQLPEEGLKFMVYLQKENIIDESGMPKERFSAEFPKEGPSILRIQQVVRGDSAAYFCASSPPGRQETQYFGPGTRLLVL.

The CDR3 bases are TGTGCCAGCAGCCTAACGCGGGGAGGCGAGCAGTACGTC. Translated: CASSLTRGGEQYV. The chain employs TRBV2 and TRBJ2-7, with a weak D call TRBD2 (6 bases). Germline CDR1 reads SNHLY; CDR2 reads FYNNEI. Trimming left V 6 bases short and J 6 bases short, with 15 bases between. The CDR3 consists of 13 residues.

This clone appeared a few times. This CDR3 is CASNLGSQGDGPQHF. CDR3 coding DNA: TGTGCCAGCAATCTAGGGTCCCAGGGGGATGGGCCCCAGCATTTT. V usage is TRBV7-9 and J usage is TRBJ1-5; 7 bases align to TRBD1. CDR1 is SEHNR, CDR2 FQNEAQ, per germline (reference sequence). CDR3 size: 15 residues. The junction had 15 bases not matched to a gene; V was cut back by 7 bases and J by 9 bases.

The CDR3 region is CASSVISGGGTEAFF. CDR3 coding DNA: TGTGCCAGCAGCGTAATATCAGGGGGAGGAACTGAAGCTTTCTTT. The chain carries TRBV9 and TRBJ1-1; 7 bases line up with TRBD1. The germline V gene encodes CDR1 SGDLS and CDR2 YYNGEE. The CDR3 runs 15 residues. V shed 1 base and J 5 bases; nucleotides not matched to a gene: 8.

This clone was seen a handful of times. The chain couples TRBV28 to TRBJ2-7; TRBD1 agrees at 7 bases. V lost 1 base, J lost 4 bases, and 4 bases stayed unmatched. CDR1 MDHEN and CDR2 SYDVKM come from the germline V gene. The CDR3 has 14 residues. CDR3 in amino acids: CASSLFARGYEQYV. The CDR3 region has the DNA TGTGCCAGCAGTTTATTCGCCAGGGGGTACGAGCAGTACGTC.

With regard to this clone: Within the sample, other DNA sequences also encode this same CDR3. The V and J genes are TRBV3-1 (or the pseudogene TRBV3-2) and TRBJ1-3; no reliable D call. V was clipped by 2 bases and J by 1 base, with 3 bases between them. Germline V gene sequence: CDR1 LGHDT, CDR2 YNNKEL (reference sequence). CDR3 length: 13 amino acids. CDR3 sequence (DNA): TGTGCCAGCAGCCAACTTTCTGGAAACACCATATATTTT. Residues: CASSQLSGNTIYF.

The CDR3 DNA is TGTGCCAGCAGCTTACAGGGCGGATTGGATGGCTACACCTTC. Translating gives CASSLQGGLDGYTF. V gene TRBV7-9 combines with J gene TRBJ1-2; a possible D gene is TRBD1 (5 bases). CDR1 is SEHNR and CDR2 is FQNEAQ in the germline V gene (reference sequence). This CDR3 spans 14 amino acids. The V gene lost 2 bases and the J gene lost 6 bases, with 13 bases spanning the gap.

Note on this clone: An end of the junction does not agree with germline; a read error may underlie this. The rearrangement links TRBV24-1 to TRBJ2-3; 11 positions match TRBD1. Germline V gives CDR1 KGHDR, CDR2 SFDVKD. CDR3 length: 17 residues. The chain's CDR3 is CATSDPKDRGLVDTQYF. CDR3 nucleotides: TGTGCCACTAGTGACCCGAAGGACAGGGGGCTGGTAGATACGCAGTATTTT.